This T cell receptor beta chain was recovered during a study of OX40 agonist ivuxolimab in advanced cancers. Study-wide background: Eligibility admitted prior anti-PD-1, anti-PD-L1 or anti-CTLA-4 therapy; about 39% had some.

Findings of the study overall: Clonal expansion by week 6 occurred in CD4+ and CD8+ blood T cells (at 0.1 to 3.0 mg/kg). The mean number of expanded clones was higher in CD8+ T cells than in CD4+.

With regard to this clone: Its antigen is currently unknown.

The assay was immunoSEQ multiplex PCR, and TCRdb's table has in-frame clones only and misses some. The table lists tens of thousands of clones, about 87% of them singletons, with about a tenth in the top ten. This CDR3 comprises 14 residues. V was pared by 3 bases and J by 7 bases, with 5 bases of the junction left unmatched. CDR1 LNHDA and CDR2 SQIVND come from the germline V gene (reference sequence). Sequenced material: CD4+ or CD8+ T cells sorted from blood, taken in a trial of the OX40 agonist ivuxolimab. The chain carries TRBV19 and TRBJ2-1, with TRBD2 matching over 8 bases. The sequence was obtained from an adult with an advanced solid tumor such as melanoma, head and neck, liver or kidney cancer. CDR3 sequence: CASSILGGRNEQFF. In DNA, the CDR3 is TGTGCCAGTAGTATTCTTGGCGGGAGGAATGAGCAGTTCTTC.